The source of this T cell receptor (beta chain) is a study of CD8+CD57+ T cells in acquired aplastic anemia. Genomic DNA constituted the template upon which TCR beta VDJ and CDR3 profiling was performed. In TCRdb, the reads were re-called with MiXCR into one record per CDR3 protein. The sample yields about 180,000 distinct CDR3 sequences, around 48% seen once. In germline, CDR1 is SQVTM, CDR2 ANQGSEA. This CDR3 has 10 residues. V lost 7 bases and J lost 1, with 4 bases in between. Points from the study as a whole: Sharing between patients and controls was observed for twenty-nine CD8+ CDR3 sequences.

Patients sequenced had flow cytometry evidence of CD8+CD57+ cell expansion. In this sample, this clonotype turned up a few times. Antigen specificity is unknown. J is TRBJ1-1 and V is TRBV29-1; D is ambiguous. Sequenced input: sorted CD4+, CD8+, or CD8+CD57+ T cells (not recorded which) from PBMCs. This TCR was recovered from a human donor with aplastic anemia. CDR3 coding DNA: TGCAGCGCGCGGAACACTGAAGCTTTCTTT. The encoded protein is CSARNTEAFF.